Described below is a single T cell receptor (beta chain) sequence and its context. Its antigen is still unknown. Sequencing used immunoSEQ multiplex PCR; TCRdb keeps in-frame clones, though not all of them. The sample lists 150,000 to 200,000 clones, approximately 94% occurring once. The sample originates from a study of T cell responses to AZD1222 COVID-19 vaccine. Study results and caveats: Samples come after the peak T cell response, not at day 14. Donors were largely white British and mainly female; clonal diversity was possibly underestimated.

This receptor was obtained from an adult who received the MenACWY meningococcal vaccine as a control. This specimen was peripheral blood, taken 28 days after the second dose of the MenACWY control vaccine.

The CDR3 DNA sequence: TGTGCCAGCAGGTCACCTAGCGGGGATAGTAAAGAGACCCAGTACTTC. Translating gives CASRSPSGDSKETQYF. The chain combines TRBV28 with TRBJ2-5; 9 bases agree with TRBD2. CDR1 and CDR2 from the germline V gene are MDHEN and SYDVKM. The CDR3 is 16 residues long. V dropped 6 bases and J dropped 3; count of bases not matched to a gene: 11.